This T cell receptor beta chain was recovered during a study of T cell clones after liver transplantation. Turning to the study itself: As an antigen-independent comparator, third-party-reactive TCRbeta sequences came from pre-transplant mixed lymphocyte reactions.

The CDR3 has 17 amino acids. Trimming at V came to 0 bases and at J to 4 bases, leaving 11 bases not matched to a gene. Germline V CDR1 and CDR2: GTSNPN, SVGIG (reference sequence). Profiling relied on immunoSEQ multiplex PCR, and the TCRdb table lists in-frame clones only, not all of them. Altogether about 120,000 clones are present, roughly nine tenths being singletons, with the ten largest covering 0.8% to 0.9%. This receptor was obtained from a human patient who received a liver transplant. The graft donor may have contributed some T cells. The genes are TRBV30 and TRBJ2-1; 8 positions agree with TRBD2. This specimen was CD4+ T cells from blood, taken 12 months after liver transplant. This CDR3 reads CAWSVPPTGRGYNEQFF. In DNA form, the CDR3 reads TGTGCCTGGAGTGTACCTCCGACCGGGAGGGGGTACAATGAGCAGTTCTTC. Using reference TRBV30 and TRBJ2-1 for the parts outside the CDR3, the full variable domain is SQTIHQWPATLVQPVGSPLSLECTVEGTSNPNLYWYRQAAGRGLQLLFYSVGIGQISSEVPQNLSASRPQDRQFILSSKKLLLSDSGFYLCAWSVPPTGRGYNEQFFGPGTRLTVL.